A single sample gave rise to the 21 T cell receptor beta chains below, sequenced in a study of Ad26.COV2.S vaccination and SARS-CoV-2 variants. The protocol was immunoSEQ multiplex PCR, while the TCRdb copy is restricted to in-frame clones and leaves out a portion. The sample carries a few hundred thousand clones, about nine tenths recorded once. As to treatment: about 20 received Ad26.COV2.S at low or high dose, single or two shots; 5 received placebo; per-sample allocation not given. Vaccine and placebo recipients were sampled on day 63 after the first injection. The sequenced sample was peripheral blood, obtained in a trial of Ad26.COV2.S vaccine versus placebo. The receptors originated from a person between 18 and 60 years old who received the Ad26.COV2.S COVID-19 vaccine or a placebo.

The chain carries TRBV2 and TRBJ1-3, with D possibly matching TRBD1 (5 bases). Deletions cut 8 bases from V and 3 bases from J, with 14 bases between. The CDR3 sequence is 14 residues long. Germline assignment: CDR1 SNHLY and CDR2 FYNNEI. The CDR3: CASGGIARGNTIYF. CDR3 sequence (DNA): TGTGCCAGCGGGGGGATAGCGCGTGGAAACACCATATATTTT.

This chain uses TRBV11-3 with TRBJ2-2; 15 nucleotides match TRBD2. The CDR3 is made up of 16 amino acids. J was trimmed by 10 bases and V by 3 bases; bases with no gene match: 6. Germline V gene data show CDR1 as SGHNT and CDR2 as YENEEA. The CDR3 DNA follows: TGTGCCAGCAGCTTTCGGACTAGCGGGAGGGCCGAGGAGCTGTTTTTT. It yields the protein CASSFRTSGRAEELFF.

This clone appeared once. This chain links TRBV6-4 with TRBJ1-1, with TRBD1 matching 9 bases. Germline CDR1 reads MRHNA; CDR2 reads SNTAGT. The junction had 7 bases not matched to a gene; V was cut back by 8 bases and J by 0 bases. The CDR3 extends over 15 amino acids. The CDR3 is CASSRGTGLNTEAFF. The DNA of the CDR3 is TGTGCCAGCTCCCGAGGGACAGGGCTGAACACTGAAGCTTTCTTT.

Ten or more counts support this clone. The rearrangement links TRBV4-2 to TRBJ2-3; 11 bases are shared with TRBD2. This CDR3 comprises 16 residues. J gave up 5 bases and V 4 bases, and 8 bases lay outside the gene matches. The V gene's germline CDR1 is LGHNA and CDR2 YNFKEQ. The CDR3 DNA sequence: TGTGCCAGCAGCCCAGGACTAGCGGGCAAGGGAGATACGCAGTATTTT. It translates to CASSPGLAGKGDTQYF.

A word on this clone: The same CDR3 is also encoded by other DNA sequences in this sample. The chain has TRBV5-1 and TRBJ1-2; D possibly corresponds to TRBD1 (6 bases). The CDR3 runs to 13 residues. V was trimmed by 0 bases and J by 3 bases, leaving 6 bases between them. Germline V gene lookup returns CDR1 SGHRS and CDR2 YFSETQ. This CDR3 reads CASSLGQDYGYTF. The CDR3 bases are TGCGCCAGCAGCTTGGGACAGGACTATGGCTACACCTTC. The whole variable domain, remainder taken from reference TRBV5-1 and TRBJ1-2, is KAGVTQTPRYLIKTRGQQVTLSCSPISGHRSVSWYQQTPGQGLQFLFEYFSETQRNKGNFPGRFSGRQFSNSRSEMNVSTLELGDSALYLCASSLGQDYGYTFGSGTRLTVV.

For the CDR3, the DNA is TGTGCCACTACGGGACTAGCGGTCTACAATGAGCAGTTCTTC. It translates to CATTGLAVYNEQFF. This chain joins TRBV5-8 and TRBJ2-1; TRBD2 agrees at 11 bases. This CDR3 region has 14 residues. Germline loops: CDR1 SGHTS, CDR2 YDEGEE. Trimming at V came to 9 bases and at J to 3 bases, leaving 5 bases not matched to a gene. Combining the CDR3 with reference TRBV5-8 and TRBJ2-1 gives the whole variable domain EAGVTQSPTHLIKTRGQQATLRCSPISGHTSVYWYQQALGLGLQFLLWYDEGEERNRGNFPPRFSGRQFPNYSSELNVNALELEDSALYLCATTGLAVYNEQFFGPGTRLTVL.

The chain has TRBV10-3 and TRBJ2-3; 8 bases match TRBD1. Trimming took 5 bases from V and 2 from J; bases not matched to a gene: 3. Germline lookup yields CDR1 ENHRY and CDR2 SYGVKD. CDR3 length: 14 residues. The CDR3 reads CAISPGQDTDTQYF. DNA for the CDR3: TGTGCCATCAGTCCGGGACAGGACACAGATACGCAGTATTTT.

CDR3 DNA sequence: TGTGCCAGCAGTCTCTCCCAGGGGGCAAGGTCACCCCTCCACTTT. Translation: CASSLSQGARSPLHF. This rearrangement joins TRBV28 to TRBJ1-6; TRBD1 agrees at 8 bases. V was pared by 5 bases and J by 10 bases, with 10 bases of the junction left unmatched. The CDR3 is made up of 15 amino acids. Germline lookup yields CDR1 MDHEN and CDR2 SYDVKM. The entire variable domain, with the rest obtained from reference TRBV28 and TRBJ1-6, is as follows: DVKVTQSSRYLVKRTGEKVFLECVQDMDHENMFWYRQDPGLGLRLIYFSYDVKMKEKGDIPEGYSVSREKKERFSLILESASTNQTSMYLCASSLSQGARSPLHFGNGTRLTVT.

The V call is TRBV11-3, the J call TRBJ1-6; D gene ambiguous. Trimming took 4 bases from V and 6 from J, leaving 10 bases between them. This CDR3 has 14 amino acids. Germline values: CDR1 SGHNT, CDR2 YENEEA. The chain's CDR3 is CASSSRYGNSPLHF. The CDR3 DNA sequence: TGTGCCAGCAGCTCTCGTTATGGTAATTCACCCCTCCACTTT.

The chain uses TRBV4-2 and TRBJ1-4; D is unclear. The germline CDR1 and CDR2 sequences are LGHNA and YNFKEQ. The length of the CDR3 is 16 residues. The V and J ends lost 4 bases and 10 bases respectively, with 22 bases between them. The CDR3 DNA sequence: TGTGCCAGCAGCCCCTCTGAGGCAGATCCGGCTGGAAAACTGTTTTTT. Protein product: CASSPSEADPAGKLFF.

CDR3 region: CASSLGISVYTEAFF. DNA of the CDR3: TGTGCCAGCAGCTTGGGTATCTCAGTGTACACTGAAGCTTTCTTT. The rearrangement joins TRBV5-5 to TRBJ1-1; D unresolved. This CDR3 has 15 residues. Germline lookup yields CDR1 SGHKS and CDR2 YYEKEE (reference sequence). V lost 0 bases and J 3 bases, leaving 12 bases between the germline ends.

This clone has just a few counts. V is TRBV3-1 (or the pseudogene TRBV3-2) and J is TRBJ2-7, with D unclear. The CDR3 runs to 12 residues. Trimming cost V 4 bases and J 6 bases, with 10 bases left between them. CDR1 is LGHDT, CDR2 YNNKEL, per germline (reference sequence). The CDR3 region is CASSLLGSEQYF. For the CDR3, the DNA is TGTGCCAGCAGCCTCCTAGGCTCCGAGCAGTACTTC.

This chain joins TRBV9 and TRBJ2-3, with D perhaps matching TRBD2 (6 bases). Trimming stripped 0 bases from V and 4 bases from J, with 15 bases between. The CDR3 is 16 amino acids. Germline lookup yields CDR1 SGDLS and CDR2 YYNGEE. CDR3 nucleotides: TGTGCCAGCAGCGTAGTGGGGGTTCCGGGAGCAGATACGCAGTATTTT. Encoded protein: CASSVVGVPGADTQYF.

The rearrangement joins TRBV5-4 to TRBJ2-3, with 12 bases fitting TRBD1. CDR3 size: 17 residues. The V and J ends lost 5 bases and 5 bases, in that order; junction bases with no gene match: 12. Germline V lookup: CDR1 SGHNT, CDR2 YYREEE (reference sequence). The CDR3, as DNA: TGTGCCAGCAGGCTTTCCCGTGGGACAGGGGGCGGAGATACGCAGTATTTT. Translating gives CASRLSRGTGGGDTQYF.

The chain couples TRBV28 to TRBJ2-4, with TRBD2 as a possible D gene (7 bases). The CDR3 consists of 15 residues. The germline gives CDR1 MDHEN, CDR2 SYDVKM. Trimming removed 5 bases at V and 0 bases at J, with 11 bases between. This chain's CDR3 is CASSQGGVAKNIQYF. The CDR3 DNA reads TGTGCCAGCAGTCAAGGGGGGGTAGCCAAAAACATTCAGTACTTC.

The V and J genes are TRBV29-1 and TRBJ1-3; D not resolved. In germline, CDR1 is SQVTM, CDR2 ANQGSEA. The V and J ends lost 1 base and 3 bases respectively, with 4 bases between them. The CDR3 has 12 residues. CDR3: CSVEGGGNTIYF. In nucleotides, the CDR3 is TGCAGCGTTGAAGGCGGTGGAAACACCATATATTTT.

CDR3 nucleotide sequence: TGTGCCAGTAGTGCTACCCTACTAGCGGCGGACGACAATGAGCAGTTCTTC. Protein sequence: CASSATLLAADDNEQFF. J is TRBJ2-1 and V is TRBV19; 8 bases are a match to TRBD2. This CDR3 region has 17 residues. Trimming at V came to 5 bases and at J to 5 bases, leaving 14 bases not matched to a gene. Germline CDR1 LNHDA, CDR2 SQIVND (reference sequence). Combining the CDR3 with reference TRBV19 and TRBJ2-1 gives the whole variable domain DGGITQSPKYLFRKEGQNVTLSCEQNLNHDAMYWYRQDPGQGLRLIYYSQIVNDFQKGDIAEGYSVSREKKESFPLTVTSAQKNPTAFYLCASSATLLAADDNEQFFGPGTRLTVL.

J is TRBJ1-5 and V is TRBV10-3; 7 bases fit TRBD1. The germline gives CDR1 ENHRY, CDR2 SYGVKD. The CDR3 consists of 14 residues. Germline trimming cut 11 bases from V and 2 bases from J; bases unmatched to any gene: 9. CDR3 sequence (DNA): TGTGCCGTAAAAACAGGGGAGGGCAATCAGCCCCAGCATTTT. Protein product: CAVKTGEGNQPQHF.

The chain carries TRBV27 and TRBJ1-5, with D possibly TRBD1 on 6 matching bases. The CDR3 spans 15 residues. Trimming removed 5 bases at V and 3 bases at J, with 14 bases between. CDR1 is MNHEY and CDR2 is SMNVEV in the germline V gene (reference sequence). The chain's CDR3 is CASSPGDRYNQPQHF. CDR3 nucleotide sequence: TGTGCCAGCAGTCCCGGAGACAGGTACAATCAGCCCCAGCATTTT.

A few counts support this clone. This sequence joins TRBV7-8 and TRBJ2-5, with 8 positions matching TRBD2. The V segment lost 5 bases and the J segment 2 bases; nucleotides outside the gene matches: 10. CDR3 length: 16 residues. Germline V CDR1 and CDR2: SGHVS, FQNEAQ. This CDR3 reads CASSPGGVGGQETQYF. CDR3 in DNA: TGTGCCAGCAGCCCCGGGGGGGTGGGTGGTCAAGAGACCCAGTACTTC.

This chain joins TRBV6-5 and TRBJ2-1; TRBD2 matches 7 bases. The CDR3 length is 15 residues. The germline V gene has CDR1 MNHEY and CDR2 SVGAGI. The ends lost 6 bases at V and 3 bases at J; junction bases unmatched: 8. The CDR3 loop reads CASRAGRELYNEQFF. In DNA form, the CDR3 reads TGTGCCAGCAGGGCAGGGCGGGAGCTCTACAATGAGCAGTTCTTC.